This record concerns one TCR beta chain sequence. The antigen is not known. The record originates from a study of cytomegalovirus exposure and HLA in healthy donors. The PCR employed 60 Vbeta primers together with 13 Jbeta primers. Assay: immunoSEQ multiplex PCR; the TCRdb copy retains only in-frame clones and omits some. Of about 170,000 clones listed, approximately 85% were seen once; the top ten hold about 2.5%. Overall study findings and caveats: TCR beta sequences reportedly predicted most subjects' HLA-A and HLA-B alleles accurately.

The receptor was isolated from a young man in good health and CMV-seropositive. What was sequenced was PBMCs.

The CDR3 here is CASSQTAGGGETQYF. Here the CDR3 DNA reads TGTGCCAGCAGCCAGACAGCGGGAGGAGGGGAGACCCAGTACTTC. The chain has TRBV7-9 and TRBJ2-5, with 9 bases fitting TRBD2. The CDR3 is 15 residues long. CDR1 is SEHNR, CDR2 FQNEAQ, per germline (reference sequence). V dropped 5 bases and J dropped 5; count of bases not matched to a gene: 9.